This T cell receptor (beta chain) was sequenced for a study of OX40 agonist ivuxolimab in advanced cancers. Study outcomes and limitations: Average numbers of expanded clones were greater in CD8+ T cells than in CD4+.

The assay was immunoSEQ multiplex PCR, and TCRdb's table has in-frame clones only and misses some. The profile covers 55,000 to 75,000 clones, with 85% appearing a single time and less than 5% taken by the ten largest. This clone was observed a few times. Its target is not known. Trimming removed 6 bases from V and 4 bases from J; junction bases left unmatched: 16. Germline V lookup: CDR1 SGHTA, CDR2 FQGTGA. CDR3 size: 18 residues. Autoimmune disease history or systemic immunosuppression was exclusionary. Sample: CD4+ or CD8+ T cells sorted from blood, taken in a trial of the OX40 agonist ivuxolimab. The clonotype was recovered from an adult with an advanced solid tumor such as melanoma, head and neck, liver or kidney cancer. The chain combines TRBV7-3 with TRBJ2-1, with 9 nucleotides matching TRBD2. The CDR3 sequence is CASSLTVGGLAGYNEQFF. The CDR3 DNA sequence: TGTGCCAGCAGTCTTACCGTGGGAGGGCTAGCGGGGTACAATGAGCAGTTCTTC.